The clone carrying this TCR beta chain occurred once. Its antigen is currently unknown. The CDR3 loop spans 15 amino acids. The germline gives CDR1 LNHDA, CDR2 SQIVND (reference sequence). The J segment lost 1 base and the V segment lost 5 bases, leaving 6 bases of the junction unmatched. Both 60 Vbeta primers and 13 Jbeta primers went into the PCR. Libraries were prepared by immunoSEQ multiplex PCR; TCRdb keeps only in-frame clonotypes and omits some of them. The sample consists of 140,000 or so clones, 80% to 90% of them appearing once. The sample comes from a study of cytomegalovirus exposure and HLA in healthy donors. Findings of the study overall: Most subjects' HLA-A and HLA-B alleles were reportedly predicted from TCR beta sequences. Previous analysis showed most TCR beta V segments were productive about 87% or about 30% of the time. In vitro testing confirmed three CMV-associated chains as specific for CMV antigens.

The sequenced sample consisted of PBMCs. V gene TRBV19 combines with J gene TRBJ2-3; 7 positions match TRBD2. The TCR originated in a woman in her 40s in good health and CMV-seropositive. CDR3 sequence (DNA): TGTGCCAGTAGTTTAACGGGACTACGCACAGATACGCAGTATTTT. Encoded protein: CASSLTGLRTDTQYF.